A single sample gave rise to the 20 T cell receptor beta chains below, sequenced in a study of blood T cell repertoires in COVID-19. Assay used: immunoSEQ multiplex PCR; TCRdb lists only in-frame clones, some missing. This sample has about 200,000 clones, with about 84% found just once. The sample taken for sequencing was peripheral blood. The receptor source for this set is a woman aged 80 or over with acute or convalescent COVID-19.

DNA of the CDR3: TGTGCCAGCCTCGGACAGCCATTCTATGGCTACACCTTC. Its protein is CASLGQPFYGYTF. The chain combines TRBV14 with TRBJ1-2; D might be TRBD1 (6 bases). In germline, CDR1 is SGHDN, CDR2 FVKESK. V was shortened by 8 bases and J by 4 bases, with 14 bases between the two germline ends. The CDR3 runs to 13 residues.

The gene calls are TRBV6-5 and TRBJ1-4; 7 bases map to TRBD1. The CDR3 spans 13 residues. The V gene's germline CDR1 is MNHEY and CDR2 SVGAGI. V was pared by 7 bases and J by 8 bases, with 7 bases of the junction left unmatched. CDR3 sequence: CASKEGAVEKLFF. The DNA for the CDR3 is TGTGCCAGCAAAGAGGGGGCGGTCGAAAAACTGTTTTTT.

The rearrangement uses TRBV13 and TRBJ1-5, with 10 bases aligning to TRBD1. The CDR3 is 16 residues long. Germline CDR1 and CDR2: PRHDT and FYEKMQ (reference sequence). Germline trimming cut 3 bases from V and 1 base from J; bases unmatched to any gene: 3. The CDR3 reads CASSLDRGISNQPQHF. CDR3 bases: TGTGCCAGCAGCTTGGACAGGGGGATCAGCAATCAGCCCCAGCATTTT.

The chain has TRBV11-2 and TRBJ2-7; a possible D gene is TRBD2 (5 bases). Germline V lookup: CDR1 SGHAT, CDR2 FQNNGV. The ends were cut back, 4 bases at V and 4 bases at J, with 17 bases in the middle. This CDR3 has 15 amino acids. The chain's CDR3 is CASSSLRELGYEQYF. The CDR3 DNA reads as TGTGCCAGCAGCTCCCTAAGGGAGCTCGGGTACGAGCAGTACTTC.

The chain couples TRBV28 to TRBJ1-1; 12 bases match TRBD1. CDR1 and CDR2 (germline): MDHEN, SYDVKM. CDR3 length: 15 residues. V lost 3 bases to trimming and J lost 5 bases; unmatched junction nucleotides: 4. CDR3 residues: CASSFGTGGRTEAFF. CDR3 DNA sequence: TGTGCCAGCAGTTTTGGGACAGGGGGCAGGACTGAAGCTTTCTTT.

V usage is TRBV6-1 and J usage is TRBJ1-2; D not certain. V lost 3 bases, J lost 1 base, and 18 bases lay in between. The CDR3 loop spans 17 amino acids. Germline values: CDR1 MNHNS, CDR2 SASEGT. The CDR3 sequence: CASSEGRVPPLNYGYTF. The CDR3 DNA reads TGTGCCAGCAGTGAGGGGAGGGTCCCCCCCCTTAACTATGGCTACACCTTC.

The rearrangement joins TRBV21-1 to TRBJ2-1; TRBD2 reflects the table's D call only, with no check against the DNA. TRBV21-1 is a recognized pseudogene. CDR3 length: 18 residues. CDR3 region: CASSNRLIGRGGQSEQFF. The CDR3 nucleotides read TGTGCCAGCAGCAATAGGTTAATCGGGCGGGGGGGCCAGAGTGAGCAGTTCTTC.

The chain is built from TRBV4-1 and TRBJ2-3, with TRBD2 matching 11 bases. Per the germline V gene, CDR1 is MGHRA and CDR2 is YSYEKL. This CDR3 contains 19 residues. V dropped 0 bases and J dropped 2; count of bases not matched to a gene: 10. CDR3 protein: CASSQDHRSGRADTDTQYF. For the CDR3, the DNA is TGCGCCAGCAGCCAAGATCATCGTAGCGGGAGGGCCGACACAGATACGCAGTATTTT.

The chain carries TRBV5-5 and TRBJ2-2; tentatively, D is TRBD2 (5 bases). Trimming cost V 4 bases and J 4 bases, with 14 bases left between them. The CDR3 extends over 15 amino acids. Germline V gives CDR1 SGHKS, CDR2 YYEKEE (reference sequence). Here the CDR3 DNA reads TGTGCCAGCAGCCGGGGTCCCGAGCCCACCGGGGAGCTGTTTTTT. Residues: CASSRGPEPTGELFF.

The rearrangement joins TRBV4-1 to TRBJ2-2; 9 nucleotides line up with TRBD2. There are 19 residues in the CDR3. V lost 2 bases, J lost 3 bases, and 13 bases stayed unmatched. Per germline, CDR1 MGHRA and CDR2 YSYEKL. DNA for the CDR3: TGCGCCAGCAGCCAATCAAGGATTGGCGGGAGGGCAGACACCGGGGAGCTGTTTTTT. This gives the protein CASSQSRIGGRADTGELFF.

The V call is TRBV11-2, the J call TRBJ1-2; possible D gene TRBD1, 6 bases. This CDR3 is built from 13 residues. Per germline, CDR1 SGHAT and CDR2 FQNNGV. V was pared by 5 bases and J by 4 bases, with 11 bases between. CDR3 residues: CASSPDRFYGYTF. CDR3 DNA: TGTGCCAGCAGCCCGGACAGATTCTATGGCTACACCTTC.

The CDR3 protein is CASRPTSGGNTGELFF. The CDR3 DNA reads TGCGCCAGCAGACCCACTAGCGGGGGTAACACCGGGGAGCTGTTTTTT. The V call is TRBV5-1, the J call TRBJ2-2; 11 bases match TRBD2. CDR1 is SGHRS and CDR2 is YFSETQ in the germline V gene. This CDR3 has 16 residues. The trim removed 5 bases at V and 2 bases at J, leaving 5 bases unmatched. The full variable domain, completed using reference TRBV5-1 and TRBJ2-2, is KAGVTQTPRYLIKTRGQQVTLSCSPISGHRSVSWYQQTPGQGLQFLFEYFSETQRNKGNFPGRFSGRQFSNSRSEMNVSTLELGDSALYLCASRPTSGGNTGELFFGEGSRLTVL.

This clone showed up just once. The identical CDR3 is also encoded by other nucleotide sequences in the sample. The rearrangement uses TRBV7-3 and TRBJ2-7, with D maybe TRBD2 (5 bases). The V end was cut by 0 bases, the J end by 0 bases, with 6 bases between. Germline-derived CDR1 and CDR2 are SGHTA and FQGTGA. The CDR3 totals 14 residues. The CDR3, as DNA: TGTGCCAGCAGCTTAACGGGGAGCTCCTACGAGCAGTACTTC. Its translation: CASSLTGSSYEQYF.

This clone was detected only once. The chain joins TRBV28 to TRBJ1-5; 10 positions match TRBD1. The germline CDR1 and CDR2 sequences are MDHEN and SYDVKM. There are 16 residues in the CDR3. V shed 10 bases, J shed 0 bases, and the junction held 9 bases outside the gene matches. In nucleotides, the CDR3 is TGTGCCATCTTGCCGGGACAGGGGTATAGCAATCAGCCCCAGCATTTT. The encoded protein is CAILPGQGYSNQPQHF.

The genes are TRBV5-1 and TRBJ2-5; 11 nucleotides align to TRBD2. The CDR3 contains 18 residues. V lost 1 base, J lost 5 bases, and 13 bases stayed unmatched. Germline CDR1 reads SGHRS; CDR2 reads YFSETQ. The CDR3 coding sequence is TGCGCCAGCAGCTTGTTTCAGGGCAGCACTAGCGGGAGTGAGACCCAGTACTTC. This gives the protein CASSLFQGSTSGSETQYF.

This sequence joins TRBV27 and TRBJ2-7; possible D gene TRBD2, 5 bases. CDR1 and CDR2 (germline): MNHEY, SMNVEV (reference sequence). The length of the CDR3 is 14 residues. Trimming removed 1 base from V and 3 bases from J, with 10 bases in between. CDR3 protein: CASSLFASGYEQYF. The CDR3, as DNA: TGTGCCAGCAGTTTATTTGCCAGCGGCTACGAGCAGTACTTC.

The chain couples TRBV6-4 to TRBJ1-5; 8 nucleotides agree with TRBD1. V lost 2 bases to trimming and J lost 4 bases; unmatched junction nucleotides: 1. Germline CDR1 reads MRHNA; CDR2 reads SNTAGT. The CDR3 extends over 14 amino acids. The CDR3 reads CASSDGTGNQPQHF. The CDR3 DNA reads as TGTGCCAGCAGTGACGGGACAGGTAATCAGCCCCAGCATTTT.

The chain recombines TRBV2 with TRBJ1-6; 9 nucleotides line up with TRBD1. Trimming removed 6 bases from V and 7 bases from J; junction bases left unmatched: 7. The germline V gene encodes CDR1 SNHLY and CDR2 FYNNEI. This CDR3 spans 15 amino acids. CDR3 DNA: TGTGCCAGCAGCCCTGGACAGGGGATAAATTCACCCCTCCACTTT. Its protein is CASSPGQGINSPLHF.

The CDR3 DNA is TGTGCCACCAGCAGCGAAGCGGCAGGGGATAGCAATCAGCCCCAGCATTTT. Its translation is CATSSEAAGDSNQPQHF. This rearrangement joins TRBV15 to TRBJ1-5, with D possibly TRBD1 on 6 matching bases. CDR3 size: 17 residues. Trimming pared 3 bases from V and 0 bases from J, leaving 15 bases between. The germline gives CDR1 LNHNV, CDR2 YYDKDF (reference sequence).

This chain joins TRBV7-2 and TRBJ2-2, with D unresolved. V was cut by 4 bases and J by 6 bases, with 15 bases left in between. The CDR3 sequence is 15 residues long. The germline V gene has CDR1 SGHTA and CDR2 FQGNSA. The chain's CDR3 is CASSSLVVPAGELFF. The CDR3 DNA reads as TGTGCCAGCAGCTCCCTCGTAGTTCCCGCCGGGGAGCTGTTTTTT.